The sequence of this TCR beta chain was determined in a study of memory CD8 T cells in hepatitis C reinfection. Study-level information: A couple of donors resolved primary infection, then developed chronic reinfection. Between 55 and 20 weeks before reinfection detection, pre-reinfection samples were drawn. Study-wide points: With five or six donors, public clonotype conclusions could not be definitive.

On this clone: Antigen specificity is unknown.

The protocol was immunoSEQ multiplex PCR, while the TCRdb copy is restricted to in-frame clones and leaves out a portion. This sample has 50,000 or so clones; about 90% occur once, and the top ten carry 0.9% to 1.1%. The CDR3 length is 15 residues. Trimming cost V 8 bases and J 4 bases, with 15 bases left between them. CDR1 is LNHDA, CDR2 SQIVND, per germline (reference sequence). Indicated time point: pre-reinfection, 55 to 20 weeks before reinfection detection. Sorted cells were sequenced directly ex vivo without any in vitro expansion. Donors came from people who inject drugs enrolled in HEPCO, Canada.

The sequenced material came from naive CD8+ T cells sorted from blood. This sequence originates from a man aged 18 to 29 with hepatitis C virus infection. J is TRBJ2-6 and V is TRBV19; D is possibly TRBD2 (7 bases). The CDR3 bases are TGTGCCAGTGATGGGGGGGCATCGGGGGCCAACGTCCTGACTTTC. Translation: CASDGGASGANVLTF.